This T cell receptor beta chain was captured by sequencing in a study of T cell repertoires in cytomegalovirus infection. Study in general: Well-studied HLA-B-restricted epitopes and recently identified HLA-C-restricted epitopes of CMV were both used in the study.

With respect to this clonotype: Its antigen is unknown.

Between the trimmed V and J ends, which lost 0 bases and 4 bases, there was a span of 9 bases. The germline V gene encodes CDR1 MGHRA and CDR2 YSYEKL. This CDR3 is 15 amino acids long. Study-wide findings and caveats: Predominance within the ex vivo response was attributable to HLA-C-restricted CMV-specific TCR beta clonotypes.

Each CDR3 protein gets one entry after TCRdb re-called the reads with MiXCR. The table shows approximately 100,000 distinct CDR3 sequences, with approximately 28% occurring only once. This TCR was recovered from a human donor in good health (CMV status not recorded). Some clones in this sample may be carry-over from other donors' samples. The genes are TRBV4-1 and TRBJ2-2, with D perhaps TRBD1 (5 bases). The sequencing here drew on CD8+ T cells from cultured PBMCs, taken from culture after CMV antigen stimulation. The CDR3: CASSQEWQGTGELFF. Written as DNA, the CDR3 is TGCGCCAGCAGCCAAGAGTGGCAGGGCACCGGGGAGCTGTTTTTT.